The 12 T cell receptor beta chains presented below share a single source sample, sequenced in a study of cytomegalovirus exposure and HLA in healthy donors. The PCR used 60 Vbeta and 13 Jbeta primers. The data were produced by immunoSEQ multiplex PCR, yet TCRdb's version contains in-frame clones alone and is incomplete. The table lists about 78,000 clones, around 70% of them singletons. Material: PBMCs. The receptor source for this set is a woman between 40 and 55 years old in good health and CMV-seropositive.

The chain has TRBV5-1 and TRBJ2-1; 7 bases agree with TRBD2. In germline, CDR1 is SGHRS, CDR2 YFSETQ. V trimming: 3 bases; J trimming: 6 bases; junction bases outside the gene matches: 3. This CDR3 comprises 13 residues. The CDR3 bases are TGCGCCAGCAGCTCGCTAGCGGCCAATGAGCAGTTCTTC. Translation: CASSSLAANEQFF.

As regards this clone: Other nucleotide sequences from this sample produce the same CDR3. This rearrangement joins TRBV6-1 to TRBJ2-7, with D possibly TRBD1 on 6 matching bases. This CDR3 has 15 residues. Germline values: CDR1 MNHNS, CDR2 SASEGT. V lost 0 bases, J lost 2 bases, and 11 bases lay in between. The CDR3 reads CASSEARTEPYEQYF. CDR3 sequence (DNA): TGTGCCAGCAGTGAAGCCCGGACAGAGCCCTACGAGCAGTACTTC.

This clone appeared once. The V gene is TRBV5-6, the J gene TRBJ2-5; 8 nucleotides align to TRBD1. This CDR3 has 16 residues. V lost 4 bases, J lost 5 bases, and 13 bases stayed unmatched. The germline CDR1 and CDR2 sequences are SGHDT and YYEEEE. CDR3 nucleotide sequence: TGTGCCAGCAGCCGCACCGACAGGGGACGGGGGGAGACCCAGTACTTC. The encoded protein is CASSRTDRGRGETQYF. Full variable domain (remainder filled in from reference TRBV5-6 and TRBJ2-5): DAGVTQSPTHLIKTRGQQVTLRCSPKSGHDTVSWYQQALGQGPQFIFQYYEEEERQRGNFPDRFSGHQFPNYSSELNVNALLLGDSALYLCASSRTDRGRGETQYFGPGTRLLVL.

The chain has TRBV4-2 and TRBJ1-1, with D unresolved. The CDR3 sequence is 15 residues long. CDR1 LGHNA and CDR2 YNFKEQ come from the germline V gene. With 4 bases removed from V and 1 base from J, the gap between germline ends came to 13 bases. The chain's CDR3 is CASSPYSSPNTEAFF. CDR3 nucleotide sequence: TGTGCCAGCAGCCCCTACAGCTCACCGAACACTGAAGCTTTCTTT.

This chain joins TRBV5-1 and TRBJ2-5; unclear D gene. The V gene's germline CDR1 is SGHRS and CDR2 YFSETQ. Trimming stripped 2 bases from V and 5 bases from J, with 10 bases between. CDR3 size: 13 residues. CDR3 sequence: CASSLTIGETQYF. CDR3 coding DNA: TGCGCCAGCAGCTTAACCATCGGGGAGACCCAGTACTTC.

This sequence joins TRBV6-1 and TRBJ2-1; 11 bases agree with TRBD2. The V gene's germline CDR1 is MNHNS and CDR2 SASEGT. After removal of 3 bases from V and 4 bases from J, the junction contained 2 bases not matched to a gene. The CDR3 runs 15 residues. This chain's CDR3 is CASSDTSGRYNEQFF. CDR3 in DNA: TGTGCCAGCAGTGACACTAGCGGGAGATACAATGAGCAGTTCTTC.

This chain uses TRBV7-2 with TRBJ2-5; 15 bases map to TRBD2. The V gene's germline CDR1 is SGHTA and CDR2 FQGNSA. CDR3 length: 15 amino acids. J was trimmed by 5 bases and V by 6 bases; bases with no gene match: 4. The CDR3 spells CASRVGTSGGETQYF. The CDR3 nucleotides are TGTGCCAGCAGGGTCGGGACTAGCGGGGGGGAGACCCAGTACTTC.

CDR3 in DNA: TGTGCCAGCAGCTTGATGGGGACAGTCAACACTGAAGCTTTCTTT. Translated, it gives CASSLMGTVNTEAFF. This chain joins TRBV7-8 and TRBJ1-1, with 7 bases matching TRBD1. CDR1 and CDR2 (germline): SGHVS, FQNEAQ. J was trimmed by 2 bases and V by 3 bases; bases with no gene match: 6. The length of the CDR3 is 15 residues. The full variable domain, in which reference TRBV7-8 and TRBJ1-1 provide the parts outside the CDR3, is GAGVSQSPRYKVAKRGQDVALRCDPISGHVSLFWYQQALGQGPEFLTYFQNEAQLDKSGLPSDRFFAERPEGSVSTLKIQRTQQEDSAVYLCASSLMGTVNTEAFFGQGTRLTVV.

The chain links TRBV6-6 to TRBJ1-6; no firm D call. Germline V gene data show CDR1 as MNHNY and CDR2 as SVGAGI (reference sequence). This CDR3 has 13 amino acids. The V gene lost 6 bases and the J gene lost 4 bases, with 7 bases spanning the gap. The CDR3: CASRREYNSPLHF. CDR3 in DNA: TGTGCCAGCAGGAGAGAATATAATTCACCCCTCCACTTT.

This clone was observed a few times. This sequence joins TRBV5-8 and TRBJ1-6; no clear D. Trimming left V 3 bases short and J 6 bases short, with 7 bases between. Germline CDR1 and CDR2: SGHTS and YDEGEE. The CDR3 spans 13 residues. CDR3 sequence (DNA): TGTGCCAGCAGCTACGACTTTAATTCACCCCTCCACTTT. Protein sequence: CASSYDFNSPLHF.

The DNA for the CDR3 is TGTGCCAGCAGCCCAGCCCGGCAGGGCCCATCAAGAAACACTGAAGCTTTCTTT. Encoded protein: CASSPARQGPSRNTEAFF. The rearrangement joins TRBV11-3 to TRBJ1-1; TRBD1 might be the D (5 bases). CDR1 and CDR2 from the germline V gene are SGHNT and YENEEA. The length of the CDR3 is 18 residues. V dropped 5 bases and J dropped 2 bases, with 24 bases sitting between them.

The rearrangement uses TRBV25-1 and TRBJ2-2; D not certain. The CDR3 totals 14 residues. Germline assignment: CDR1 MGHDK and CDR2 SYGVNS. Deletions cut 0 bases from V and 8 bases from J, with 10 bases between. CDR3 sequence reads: CASSEYSGFGELFF. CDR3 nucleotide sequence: TGTGCCAGCAGTGAATATTCGGGTTTTGGGGAGCTGTTTTTT.